The clone carrying this TCR beta chain occurred once. CDR3 size: 10 residues. The germline gives CDR1 DFQATT, CDR2 SNEGSKA (reference sequence). V lost 5 bases to trimming and J lost 7 bases, with 6 bases between them. This entry comes from a study of blood T cell repertoires in COVID-19. Study at large: COVID-19 samples, acute and convalescent, were from the United States, Italy and Spain. Sources were T cells, B-cell-depleted T cells, or PBMCs; the material itself was cDNA or gDNA.

As handled by the study authors: Scientists estimated how many nucleated cells there were by amplifying reference gene primers. Measured with immunoSEQ multiplex PCR; TCRdb has only the in-frame clones, and not every one. The V and J calls and clone size were taken over from that table, and D and trimming were inferred from the DNA. The sample consists of about 190,000 clones, approximately 91% of them appearing once. The chain combines TRBV20-1 with TRBJ2-1, with D unclear. The sequencing sample was made of peripheral blood. This TCR derives from a man aged 30 to 45 with acute or convalescent COVID-19. The CDR3 region is CSAPRNEQFF. The CDR3 nucleotides read TGCAGTGCTCCTCGTAATGAGCAGTTCTTC.